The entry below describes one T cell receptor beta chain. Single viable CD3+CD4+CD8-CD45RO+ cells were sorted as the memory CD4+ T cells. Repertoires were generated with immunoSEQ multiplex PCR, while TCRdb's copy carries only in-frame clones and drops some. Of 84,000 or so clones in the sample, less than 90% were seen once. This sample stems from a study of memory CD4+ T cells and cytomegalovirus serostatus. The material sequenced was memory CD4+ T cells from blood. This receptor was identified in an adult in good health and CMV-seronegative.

CDR3 nucleotide sequence: TGTGCCAGCAGCTTAGGAGCAGGCCTGAACACTGAAGCTTTCTTT. This codes for CASSLGAGLNTEAFF. The V call is TRBV7-2, the J call TRBJ1-1; D is unresolved. Germline CDR1 and CDR2: SGHTA and FQGNSA. The CDR3 is 15 amino acids. V shed 1 base and J shed 0 bases, with 9 bases lying between them. The entire variable domain, with the rest obtained from reference TRBV7-2 and TRBJ1-1, is as follows: GAGVSQSPSNKVTEKGKDVELRCDPISGHTALYWYRQSLGQGLEFLIYFQGNSAPDKSGLPSDRFSAERTGGSVSTLTIQRTQQEDSAVYLCASSLGAGLNTEAFFGQGTRLTVV.